This TCR beta chain originates from a study of T-cell reconstitution after alpha-beta-depleted transplantation in children. TCRbeta library construction was performed incorporating unique molecular identifiers. TCRdb itself ran the PCR reads through MiXCR, one entry per CDR3 protein. This table has about 540,000 distinct CDR3 sequences, approximately 20% appearing once. This CDR3 comprises 15 residues. Deletions cut 5 bases from V and 5 bases from J, with 18 bases between. This clonotype was counted a few times. The clonotype comes from a human donor who donated a stem cell graft to a child with acute lymphoblastic leukemia. The sample was PBMCs from the stem cell graft donor, taken from the stem cell graft. V and J are TRBV12-3 or TRBV12-4 and TRBJ1-2; D is ambiguous. The CDR3 sequence: CASSNRAPGGYGYTF. DNA of the CDR3: TGTGCCAGCAGTAACCGTGCGCCAGGTGGATATGGCTACACCTTC.